This T cell receptor beta chain derives from a study of blood T cell repertoires in COVID-19. Study at large: Researchers got acute and convalescent COVID-19 samples from the United States, Italy and Spain. In each case, the material was cDNA or gDNA derived from T cells, B-cell-depleted T cells, or PBMCs.

This CDR3 has 15 amino acids. Trimming took off 4 bases at V and 2 bases at J, with 12 bases between the two ends. Per the germline V gene, CDR1 is LNHDA and CDR2 is SQIVND (reference sequence). TCRdb's copy holds only in-frame clones and misses some; the assay was immunoSEQ multiplex PCR. The sample holds over 35,000 clones, around 81% seen once. Sequencing was done on a sample of peripheral blood. This clonotype was sampled from a human donor in a cohort sampled during active COVID-19. This chain joins TRBV19 and TRBJ1-5; D perhaps matches TRBD1 (6 bases). Here the CDR3 reads CASSTPHRGNQPQHF. The CDR3 DNA reads TGTGCCAGTAGTACTCCCCACAGGGGCAATCAGCCCCAGCATTTT.